This TCR beta chain comes out of a study of cytomegalovirus exposure and HLA in healthy donors. Study information: It was reported in a later analysis that the same platform had been used for the 120 validation repertoires as for the 550 to 700 first-cohort repertoires.

CDR3 length: 13 residues. Germline lookup yields CDR1 LGHNA and CDR2 YSLEER. V lost 5 bases to trimming and J lost 6 bases, with 10 bases between them. Profiled with immunoSEQ multiplex PCR; TCRdb holds only in-frame clones, not every one. The table shows about 270,000 clones, with approximately 86% occurring only once. This receptor was obtained from a woman aged 18-29 years in good health and CMV-seronegative. V and J are TRBV4-3 and TRBJ2-2, with a weak D call TRBD2 (6 bases). Specimen: PBMCs. The DNA of the CDR3 is TGCGCCAGCAGCGGGGGGATGGCCGGGGAGCTGTTTTTT. Amino acid sequence: CASSGGMAGELFF.